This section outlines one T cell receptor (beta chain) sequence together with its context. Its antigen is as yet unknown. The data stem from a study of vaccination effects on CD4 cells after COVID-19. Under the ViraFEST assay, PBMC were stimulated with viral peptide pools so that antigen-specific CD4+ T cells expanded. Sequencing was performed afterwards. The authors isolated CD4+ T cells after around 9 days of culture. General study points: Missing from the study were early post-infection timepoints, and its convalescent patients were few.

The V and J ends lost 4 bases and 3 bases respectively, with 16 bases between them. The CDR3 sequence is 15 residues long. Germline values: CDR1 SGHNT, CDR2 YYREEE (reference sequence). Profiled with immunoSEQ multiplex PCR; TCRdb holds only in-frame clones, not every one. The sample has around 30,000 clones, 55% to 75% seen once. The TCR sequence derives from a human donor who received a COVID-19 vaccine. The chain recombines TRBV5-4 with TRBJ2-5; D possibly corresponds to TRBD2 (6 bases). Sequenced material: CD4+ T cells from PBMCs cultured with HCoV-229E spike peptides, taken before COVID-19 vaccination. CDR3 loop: CASSVSGTSKETQYF. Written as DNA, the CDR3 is TGTGCCAGCAGCGTCTCCGGGACTTCAAAAGAGACCCAGTACTTC.